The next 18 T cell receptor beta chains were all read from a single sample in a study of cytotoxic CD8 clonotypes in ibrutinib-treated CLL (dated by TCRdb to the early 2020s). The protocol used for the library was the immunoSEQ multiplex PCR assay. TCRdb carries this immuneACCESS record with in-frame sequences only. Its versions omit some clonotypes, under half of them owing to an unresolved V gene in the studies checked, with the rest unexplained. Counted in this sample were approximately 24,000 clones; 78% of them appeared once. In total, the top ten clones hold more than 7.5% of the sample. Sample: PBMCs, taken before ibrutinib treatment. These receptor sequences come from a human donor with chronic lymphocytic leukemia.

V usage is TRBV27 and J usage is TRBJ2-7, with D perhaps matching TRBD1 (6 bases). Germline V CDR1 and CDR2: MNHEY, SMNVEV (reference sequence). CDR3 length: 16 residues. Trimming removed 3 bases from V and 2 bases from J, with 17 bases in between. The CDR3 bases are TGTGCCAGCAGTTTTTTGCCCCAGGGGTCCACCTACGAGCAGTACTTC. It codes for CASSFLPQGSTYEQYF.

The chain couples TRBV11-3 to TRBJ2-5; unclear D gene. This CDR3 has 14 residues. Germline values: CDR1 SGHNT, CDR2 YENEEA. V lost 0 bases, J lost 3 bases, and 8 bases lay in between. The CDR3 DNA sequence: TGTGCCAGCAGCTTAGATCGAAGAGAAGAGACCCAGTACTTC. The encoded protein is CASSLDRREETQYF.

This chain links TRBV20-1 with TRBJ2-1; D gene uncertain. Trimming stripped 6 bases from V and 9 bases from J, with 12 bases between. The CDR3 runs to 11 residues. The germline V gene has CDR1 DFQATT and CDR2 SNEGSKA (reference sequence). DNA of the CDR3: TGCAGTGCGGAGCGAGAAAGTGAGCAGTTCTTC. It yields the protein CSAERESEQFF.

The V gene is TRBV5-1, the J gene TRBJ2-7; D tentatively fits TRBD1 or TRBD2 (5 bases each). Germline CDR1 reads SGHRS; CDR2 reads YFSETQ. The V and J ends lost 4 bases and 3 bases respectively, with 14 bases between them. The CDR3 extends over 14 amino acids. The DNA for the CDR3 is TGCGCCAGCAGCCTCGGGACGTCGGGCTACGAGCAGTACTTC. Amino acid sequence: CASSLGTSGYEQYF. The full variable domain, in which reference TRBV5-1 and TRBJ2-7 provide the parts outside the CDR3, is KAGVTQTPRYLIKTRGQQVTLSCSPISGHRSVSWYQQTPGQGLQFLFEYFSETQRNKGNFPGRFSGRQFSNSRSEMNVSTLELGDSALYLCASSLGTSGYEQYFGPGTRLTVT.

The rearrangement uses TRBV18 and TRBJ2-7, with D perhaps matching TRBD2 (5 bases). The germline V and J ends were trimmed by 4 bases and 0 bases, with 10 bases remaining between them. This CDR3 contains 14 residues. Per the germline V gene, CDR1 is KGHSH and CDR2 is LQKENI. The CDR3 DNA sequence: TGTGCCAGCTCACTCGGGGTTGGCTCCTACGAGCAGTACTTC. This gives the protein CASSLGVGSYEQYF. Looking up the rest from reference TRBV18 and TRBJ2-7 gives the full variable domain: NAGVMQNPRHLVRRRGQEARLRCSPMKGHSHVYWYRQLPEEGLKFMVYLQKENIIDESGMPKERFSAEFPKEGPSILRIQQVVRGDSAAYFCASSLGVGSYEQYFGPGTRLTVT.

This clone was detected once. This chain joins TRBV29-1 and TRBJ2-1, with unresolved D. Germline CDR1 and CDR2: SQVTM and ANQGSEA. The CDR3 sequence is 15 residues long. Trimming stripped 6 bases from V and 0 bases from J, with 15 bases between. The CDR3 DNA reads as TGCAGCGTGGAGCTCATTGCCAGCTCCTACAATGAGCAGTTCTTC. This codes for CSVELIASSYNEQFF.

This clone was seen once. The DNA of the CDR3 is TGTGCCTGGAGTGTACAGGGCGGGAGTGTCGAGACCCAGTACTTC. Its protein is CAWSVQGGSVETQYF. The gene calls are TRBV30 and TRBJ2-5; a weak D match, TRBD2 (7 bases). Trimming left V 0 bases short and J 5 bases short, with 16 bases between. CDR1 and CDR2 (germline): GTSNPN, SVGIG (reference sequence). This CDR3 has 15 residues.

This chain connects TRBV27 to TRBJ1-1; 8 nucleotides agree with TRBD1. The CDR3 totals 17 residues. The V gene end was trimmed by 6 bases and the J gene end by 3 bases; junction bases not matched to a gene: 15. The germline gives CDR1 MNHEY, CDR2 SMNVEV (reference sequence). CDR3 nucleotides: TGTGCCAGCAGACCCGGGGGGGCAGGGGGCAGGGACACTGAAGCTTTCTTT. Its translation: CASRPGGAGGRDTEAFF.

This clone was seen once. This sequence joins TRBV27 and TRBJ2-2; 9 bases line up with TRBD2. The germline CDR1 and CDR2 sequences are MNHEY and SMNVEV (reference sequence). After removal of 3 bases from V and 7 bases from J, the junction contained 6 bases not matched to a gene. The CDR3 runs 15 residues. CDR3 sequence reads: CASSFLQAGGGELFF. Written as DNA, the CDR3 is TGTGCCAGCAGTTTCTTGCAAGCGGGGGGCGGGGAGCTGTTTTTT.

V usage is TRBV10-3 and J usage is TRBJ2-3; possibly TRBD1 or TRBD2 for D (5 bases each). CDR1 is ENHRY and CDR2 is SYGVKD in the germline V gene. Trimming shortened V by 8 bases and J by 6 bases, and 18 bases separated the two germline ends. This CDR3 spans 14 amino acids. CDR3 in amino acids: CAIGSGTTSDTQYF. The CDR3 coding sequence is TGTGCCATCGGGTCCGGGACCACGTCCGATACGCAGTATTTT.

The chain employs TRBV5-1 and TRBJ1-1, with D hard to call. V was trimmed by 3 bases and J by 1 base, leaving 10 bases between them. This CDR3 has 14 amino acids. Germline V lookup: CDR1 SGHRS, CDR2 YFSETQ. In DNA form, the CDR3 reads TGCGCCAGCAGCTCGGGAGCCGGGAACACTGAAGCTTTCTTT. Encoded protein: CASSSGAGNTEAFF.

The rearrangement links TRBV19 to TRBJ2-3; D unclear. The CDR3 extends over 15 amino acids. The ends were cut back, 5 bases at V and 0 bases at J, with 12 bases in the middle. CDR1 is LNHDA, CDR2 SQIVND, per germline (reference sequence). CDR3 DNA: TGTGCCAGTAGTCCCCTAGGCCGAAGCACAGATACGCAGTATTTT. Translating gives CASSPLGRSTDTQYF.

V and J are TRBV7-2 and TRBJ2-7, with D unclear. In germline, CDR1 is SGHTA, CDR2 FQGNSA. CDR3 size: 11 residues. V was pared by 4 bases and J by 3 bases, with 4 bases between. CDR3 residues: CASSSLYEQYF. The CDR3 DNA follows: TGTGCCAGCAGCTCGCTCTACGAGCAGTACTTC.

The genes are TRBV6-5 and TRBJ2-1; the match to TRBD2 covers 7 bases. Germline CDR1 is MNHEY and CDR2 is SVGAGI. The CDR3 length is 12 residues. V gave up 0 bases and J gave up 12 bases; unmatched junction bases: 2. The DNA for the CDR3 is TGTGCCAGCAGTTACTCGGGCGGGGGGCAGTTCTTC. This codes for CASSYSGGGQFF.

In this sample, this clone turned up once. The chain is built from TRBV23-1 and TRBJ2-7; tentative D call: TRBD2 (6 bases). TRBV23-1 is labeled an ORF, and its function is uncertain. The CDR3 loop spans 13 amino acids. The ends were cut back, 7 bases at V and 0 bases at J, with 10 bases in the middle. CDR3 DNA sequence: TGCGCCAGCACTCGGGACTGCTCCTACGAGCAGTACTTC. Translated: CASTRDCSYEQYF.

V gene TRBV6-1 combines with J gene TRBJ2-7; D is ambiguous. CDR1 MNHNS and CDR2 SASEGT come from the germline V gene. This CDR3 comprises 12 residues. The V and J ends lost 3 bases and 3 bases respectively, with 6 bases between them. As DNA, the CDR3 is TGTGCCAGCAGTGAGAACAGCTACGAGCAGTACTTC. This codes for CASSENSYEQYF.

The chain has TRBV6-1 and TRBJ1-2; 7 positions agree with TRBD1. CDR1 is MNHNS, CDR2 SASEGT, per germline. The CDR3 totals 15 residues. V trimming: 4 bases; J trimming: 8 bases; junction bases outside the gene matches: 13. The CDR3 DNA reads TGTGCCAGCAGTGCGCAACAGGGGTATGGGGGGGGCTACACCTTC. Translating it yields CASSAQQGYGGGYTF.

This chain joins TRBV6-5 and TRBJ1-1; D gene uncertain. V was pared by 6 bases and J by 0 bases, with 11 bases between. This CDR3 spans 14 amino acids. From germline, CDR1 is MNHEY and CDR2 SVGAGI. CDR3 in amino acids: CASRLVGMNTEAFF. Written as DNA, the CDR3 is TGTGCCAGCAGGCTGGTCGGCATGAACACTGAAGCTTTCTTT.